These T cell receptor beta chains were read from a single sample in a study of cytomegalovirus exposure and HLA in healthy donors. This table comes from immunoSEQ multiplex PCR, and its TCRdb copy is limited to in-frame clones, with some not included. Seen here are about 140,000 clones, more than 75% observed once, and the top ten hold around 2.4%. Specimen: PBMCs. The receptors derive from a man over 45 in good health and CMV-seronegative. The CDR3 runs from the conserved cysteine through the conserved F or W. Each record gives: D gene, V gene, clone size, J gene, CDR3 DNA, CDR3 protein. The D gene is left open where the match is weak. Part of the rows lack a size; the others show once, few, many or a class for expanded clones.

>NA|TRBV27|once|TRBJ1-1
TGTGCCAGCAGTTTGGTACCCAAGGGGCACACTGAAGCTTTCTTT
CASSLVPKGHTEAFF
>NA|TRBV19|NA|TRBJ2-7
TGTGCCAGTAGCGGGAGCTACTACGAGCAGTACTTC
CASSGSYYEQYF
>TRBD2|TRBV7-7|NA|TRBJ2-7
TGTGCCAGCAGCTTAGTAGCGGGGGGCGCTTACGAGCAGTACTTC
CASSLVAGGAYEQYF
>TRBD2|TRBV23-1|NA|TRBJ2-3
TGCGCCAGCAGTTGGGACGCCCCACTAGCGGAGGGGGGGGTTAGCACAGATACGCAGTATTTT
CASSWDAPLAEGGVSTDTQYF
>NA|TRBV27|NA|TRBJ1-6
TGTGCCAGCACCTTTAGTGGGACATCTTCACCCCTCCACTTT
CASTFSGTSSPLHF
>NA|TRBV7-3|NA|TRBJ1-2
TGTGCCAGCAGCCCACAGGGTGGAAATGGCTACACCTTC
CASSPQGGNGYTF
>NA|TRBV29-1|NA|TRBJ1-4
TGCAGCGTTGGGGCAGTTAATGAAAAACTGTTTTTT
CSVGAVNEKLFF
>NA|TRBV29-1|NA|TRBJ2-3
TGCAGCGGCAGACTGTACGGCACAGATACGCAGTATTTT
CSGRLYGTDTQYF
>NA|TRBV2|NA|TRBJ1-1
TGTGCCAGCCATTTTGGCAGTAACACTGAAGCTTTCTTT
CASHFGSNTEAFF
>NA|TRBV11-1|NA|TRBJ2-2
TGTGCCAGCACCTACCCAGGCGGGGAGCTGTTTTTT
CASTYPGGELFF
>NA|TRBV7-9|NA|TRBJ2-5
TGTGCCAGCAGCCGTGACAGTGAAGAGACCCAGTACTTC
CASSRDSEETQYF
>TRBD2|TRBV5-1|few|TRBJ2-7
TGCGCCAGCAGCCCCGGGACTAGCGGCTACGAGCAGTACTTC
CASSPGTSGYEQYF
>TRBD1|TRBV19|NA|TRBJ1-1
TGTGCCAGTAGCCTCGCGGGACAGGTTTCTGAAGCTTTCTTT
CASSLAGQVSEAFF
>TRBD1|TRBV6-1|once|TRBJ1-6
TGTGCCAGCAGTGAGGGACAGGGAAGGCCTTCACCCCTCCACTTT
CASSEGQGRPSPLHF
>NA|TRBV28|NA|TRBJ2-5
TGTGCCAGCAGTTCGGGGCAAGAGACCCAGTACTTC
CASSSGQETQYF
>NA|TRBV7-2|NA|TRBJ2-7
TGTGCCAGCAGCCTAGTTCCGGGGAAGTCCCACGAGCAGTACTTC
CASSLVPGKSHEQYF
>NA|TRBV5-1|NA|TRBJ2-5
TGCGCCAGCAGCTTTAATTCGGGGGAGACCCAGTACTTC
CASSFNSGETQYF
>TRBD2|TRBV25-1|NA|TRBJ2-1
TGTGCCAGCAGTCCGAGACTAGCGGGAGGGTACAATGAGCAGTTCTTC
CASSPRLAGGYNEQFF
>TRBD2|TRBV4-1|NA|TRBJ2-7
TGCGCCAGCAGCACCCGGGACTACTTAGCTCCCTACGAGCAGTACTTC
CASSTRDYLAPYEQYF
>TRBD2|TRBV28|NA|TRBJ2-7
TGTGCCAGCAGTTTGACGGGGGGGTCCCCTTACGAGCAGTACTTC
CASSLTGGSPYEQYF
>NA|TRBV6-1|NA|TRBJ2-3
TGTGCCAGCATCCGAGGGGAGGTGGACACAGATACGCAGTATTTT
CASIRGEVDTDTQYF
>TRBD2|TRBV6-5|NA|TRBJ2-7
TGTGCCAGCAGTTACGGGACTAGCGGGGGCTACGAGCAGTACTTC
CASSYGTSGGYEQYF
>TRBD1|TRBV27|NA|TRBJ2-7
TGTGCCAGCACCTCTATAGGGACAGGGATAAGCGAGCAGTACTTC
CASTSIGTGISEQYF
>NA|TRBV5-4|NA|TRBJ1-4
TGTGCCAGCAGCACGAGGACAGAGGCTAATGAAAAACTGTTTTTT
CASSTRTEANEKLFF
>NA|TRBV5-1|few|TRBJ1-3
TGCGCCAGCAGCAGGGGACTTCCCGACTCTGGAAACACCATATATTTT
CASSRGLPDSGNTIYF
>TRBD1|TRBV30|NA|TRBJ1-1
TGTGCCTGGAGTGACGGGGACAGGGAAGCTTTCTTT
CAWSDGDREAFF
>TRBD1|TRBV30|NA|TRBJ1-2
TGTGCCTCCGGGACAGGGGGCAGCTACACCTTC
CASGTGGSYTF
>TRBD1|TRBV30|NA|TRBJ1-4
TGTGCCGGGGACAGGGGTGAAAAACTGTTTTTT
CAGDRGEKLFF
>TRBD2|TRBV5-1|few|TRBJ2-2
TGCGCCAGCAGCTTGCGAGCGGGGATTGACACCGGGGAGCTGTTTTTT
CASSLRAGIDTGELFF
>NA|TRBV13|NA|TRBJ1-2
TGTGCCAGCGCCGAGGGAGGGATCGGCTATGGCTACACCTTC
CASAEGGIGYGYTF
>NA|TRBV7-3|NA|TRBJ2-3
TGTGCCAGCAGCCCCACAGGAGCCGGAGCAGATACGCAGTATTTT
CASSPTGAGADTQYF
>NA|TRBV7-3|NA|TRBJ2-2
TGTGCCAGCAGCCCCCTCCAACTGAACACCGGGGAGCTGTTTTTT
CASSPLQLNTGELFF
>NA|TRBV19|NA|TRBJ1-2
TGTGCCAGTAGTCTCAGGGTAGGGGATGGCTACACCTTC
CASSLRVGDGYTF
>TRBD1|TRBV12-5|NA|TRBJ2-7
TGTGCTAGTGGTTTGCCGGTTTGGGGGGACAGGGACTACGAGCAGTACTTC
CASGLPVWGDRDYEQYF
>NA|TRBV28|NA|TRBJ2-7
TGTGCCAGCAGTTTACGCCTAACGGAGGCCTACGAGCAGTACTTC
CASSLRLTEAYEQYF
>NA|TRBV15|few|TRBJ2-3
TGTGCCACCAGCAGGAAGGTCCAGGGAAGCACAGATACGCAGTATTTT
CATSRKVQGSTDTQYF
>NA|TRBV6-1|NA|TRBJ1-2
TGTGCCAGCAGGACAGATACTAACTATGGCTACACCTTC
CASRTDTNYGYTF
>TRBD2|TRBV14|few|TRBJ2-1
TGTGCCAGCAGCCGGCGGGGGGCCTACAATGAGCAGTTCTTC
CASSRRGAYNEQFF
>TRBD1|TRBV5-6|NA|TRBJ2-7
TGTGCCAGCAGCTTTTACAGGGGGAAGAACGAGCAGTACTTC
CASSFYRGKNEQYF
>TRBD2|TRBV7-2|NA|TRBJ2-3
TGTGCCAGCAGCCGACCGACTAGCGGGGTCGGTGACACAGATACGCAGTATTTT
CASSRPTSGVGDTDTQYF
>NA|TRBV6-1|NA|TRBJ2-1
TGTGCCAGCAGTGAAGTGTCCTCCTTCTACAATGAGCAGTTCTTC
CASSEVSSFYNEQFF
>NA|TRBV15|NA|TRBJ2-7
TGTGCCACCAGCAGAGCGCAAACGGGGACCTACGAGCAGTACTTC
CATSRAQTGTYEQYF
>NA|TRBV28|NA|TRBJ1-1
TGTGCCAGCAGTTTGAGACAGGTCGGCACTGAAGCTTTCTTT
CASSLRQVGTEAFF
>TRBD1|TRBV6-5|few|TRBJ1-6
TGTGCCAGCAGTTCAACTCCCGACAGGGTGGTCTCACCCCTCCACTTT
CASSSTPDRVVSPLHF
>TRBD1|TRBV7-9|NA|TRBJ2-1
TGTGCCAGCAGCTTAGCGGCAGGGGGCGATGAGCAGTTCTTC
CASSLAAGGDEQFF
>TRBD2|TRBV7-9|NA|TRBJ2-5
TGTGCCAGCAGCTTATCGGGGGGACAAGAGACCCAGTACTTC
CASSLSGGQETQYF
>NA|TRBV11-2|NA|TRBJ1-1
TGTGCCAGCAGCTTAGAATGGCGGAAAGTAAACACTGAAGCTTTCTTT
CASSLEWRKVNTEAFF